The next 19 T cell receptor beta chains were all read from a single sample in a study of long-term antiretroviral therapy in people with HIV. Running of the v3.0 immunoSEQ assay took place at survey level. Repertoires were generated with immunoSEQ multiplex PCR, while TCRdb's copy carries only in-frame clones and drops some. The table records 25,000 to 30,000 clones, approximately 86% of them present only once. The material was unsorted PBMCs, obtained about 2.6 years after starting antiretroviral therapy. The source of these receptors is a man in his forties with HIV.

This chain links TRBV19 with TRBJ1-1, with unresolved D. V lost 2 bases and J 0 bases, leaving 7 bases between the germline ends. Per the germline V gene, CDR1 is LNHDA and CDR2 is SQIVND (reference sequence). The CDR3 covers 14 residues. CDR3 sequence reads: CASSIPGMNTEAFF. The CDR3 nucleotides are TGTGCCAGTAGTATACCGGGGATGAACACTGAAGCTTTCTTT.

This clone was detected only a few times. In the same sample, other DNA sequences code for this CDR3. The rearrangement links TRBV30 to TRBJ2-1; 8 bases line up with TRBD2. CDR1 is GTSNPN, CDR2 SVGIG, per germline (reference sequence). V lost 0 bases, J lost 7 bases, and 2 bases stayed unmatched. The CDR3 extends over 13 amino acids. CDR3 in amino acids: CAWSVIAGNEQFF. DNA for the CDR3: TGTGCCTGGAGTGTAATAGCGGGGAATGAGCAGTTCTTC.

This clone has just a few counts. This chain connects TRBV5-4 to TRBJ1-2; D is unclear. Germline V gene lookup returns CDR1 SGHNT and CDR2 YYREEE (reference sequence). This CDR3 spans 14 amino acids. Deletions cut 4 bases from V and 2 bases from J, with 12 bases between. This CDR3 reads CASSLTGGNYGYTF. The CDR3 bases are TGTGCCAGCAGCCTCACCGGTGGCAACTATGGCTACACCTTC. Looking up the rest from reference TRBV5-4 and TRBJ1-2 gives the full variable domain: ETGVTQSPTHLIKTRGQQVTLRCSSQSGHNTVSWYQQALGQGPQFIFQYYREEENGRGNFPPRFSGLQFPNYSSELNVNALELDDSALYLCASSLTGGNYGYTFGSGTRLTVV.

The CDR3 DNA sequence: TGTGCCAGCAGTTTCCTTACTAGCGGGGGGCCGGTAGAGACCCAGTACTTC. Protein product: CASSFLTSGGPVETQYF. The chain recombines TRBV27 with TRBJ2-5; the match to TRBD2 covers 12 bases. Germline-derived CDR1 and CDR2 are MNHEY and SMNVEV (reference sequence). This CDR3 region has 17 residues. The V gene end was trimmed by 3 bases and the J gene end by 4 bases; junction bases not matched to a gene: 9.

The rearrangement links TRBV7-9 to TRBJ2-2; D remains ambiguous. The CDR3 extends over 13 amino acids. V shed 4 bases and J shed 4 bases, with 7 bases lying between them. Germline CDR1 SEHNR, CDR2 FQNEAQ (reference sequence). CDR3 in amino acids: CASSYPRTGELFF. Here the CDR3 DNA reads TGTGCCAGCAGCTACCCCCGCACCGGGGAGCTGTTTTTT.

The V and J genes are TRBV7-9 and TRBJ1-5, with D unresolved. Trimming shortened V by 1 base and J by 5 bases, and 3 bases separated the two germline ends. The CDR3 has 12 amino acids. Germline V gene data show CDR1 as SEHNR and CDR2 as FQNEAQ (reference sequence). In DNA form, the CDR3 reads TGTGCCAGCAGCTTAGATGATCAGCCCCAGCATTTT. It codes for CASSLDDQPQHF.

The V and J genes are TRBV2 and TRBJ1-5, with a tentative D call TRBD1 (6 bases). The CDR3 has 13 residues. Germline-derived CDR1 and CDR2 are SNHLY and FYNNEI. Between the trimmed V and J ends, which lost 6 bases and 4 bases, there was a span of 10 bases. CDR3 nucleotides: TGTGCCAGCAGCTGGACAGAGAATCAGCCCCAGCATTTT. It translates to CASSWTENQPQHF.

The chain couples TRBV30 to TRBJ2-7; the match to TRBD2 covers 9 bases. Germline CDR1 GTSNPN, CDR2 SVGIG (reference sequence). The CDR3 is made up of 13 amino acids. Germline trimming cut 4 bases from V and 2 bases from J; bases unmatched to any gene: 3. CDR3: CAWNKRGAYEQYF. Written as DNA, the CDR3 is TGTGCCTGGAACAAGCGGGGGGCCTACGAGCAGTACTTC.

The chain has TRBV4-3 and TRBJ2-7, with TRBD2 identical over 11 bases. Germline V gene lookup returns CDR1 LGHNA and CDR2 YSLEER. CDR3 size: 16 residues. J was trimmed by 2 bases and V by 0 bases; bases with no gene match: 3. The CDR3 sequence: CASSQEVAGGAYEQYF. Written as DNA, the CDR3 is TGCGCCAGCAGCCAAGAGGTAGCGGGGGGGGCCTACGAGCAGTACTTC.

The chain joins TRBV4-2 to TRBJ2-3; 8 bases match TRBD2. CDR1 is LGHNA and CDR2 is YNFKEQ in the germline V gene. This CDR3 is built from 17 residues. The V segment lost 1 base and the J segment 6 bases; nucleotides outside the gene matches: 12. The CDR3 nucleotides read TGTGCCAGCAGCCAAGGAGCGCGAGCGGGGGTGGGGGATACGCAGTATTTT. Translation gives CASSQGARAGVGDTQYF.

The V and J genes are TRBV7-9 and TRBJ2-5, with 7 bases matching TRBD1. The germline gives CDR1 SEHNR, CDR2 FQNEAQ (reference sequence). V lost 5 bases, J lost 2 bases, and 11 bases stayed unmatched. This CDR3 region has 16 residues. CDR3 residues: CASSPPTGLEQETQYF. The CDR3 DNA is TGTGCCAGCAGCCCCCCGACAGGGCTGGAGCAAGAGACCCAGTACTTC.

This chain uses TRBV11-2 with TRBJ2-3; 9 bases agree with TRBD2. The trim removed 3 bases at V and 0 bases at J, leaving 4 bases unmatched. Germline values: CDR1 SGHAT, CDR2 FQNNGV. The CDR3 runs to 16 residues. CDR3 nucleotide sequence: TGTGCCAGCAGCTTGCGGGGGGGCAAGAGCACAGATACGCAGTATTTT. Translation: CASSLRGGKSTDTQYF.

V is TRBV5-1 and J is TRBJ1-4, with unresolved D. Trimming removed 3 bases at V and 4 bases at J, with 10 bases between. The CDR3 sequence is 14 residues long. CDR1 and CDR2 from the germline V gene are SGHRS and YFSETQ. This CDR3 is CASSYTGLNEKLFF. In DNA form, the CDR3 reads TGCGCCAGCAGCTACACGGGCCTTAATGAAAAACTGTTTTTT.

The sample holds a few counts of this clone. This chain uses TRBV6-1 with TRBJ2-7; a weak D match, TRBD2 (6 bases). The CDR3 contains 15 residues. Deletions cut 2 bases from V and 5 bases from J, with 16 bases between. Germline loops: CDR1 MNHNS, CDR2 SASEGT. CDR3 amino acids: CASSERLPPGDEQYF. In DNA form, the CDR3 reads TGTGCCAGCAGTGAAAGGCTACCCCCGGGGGACGAGCAGTACTTC.

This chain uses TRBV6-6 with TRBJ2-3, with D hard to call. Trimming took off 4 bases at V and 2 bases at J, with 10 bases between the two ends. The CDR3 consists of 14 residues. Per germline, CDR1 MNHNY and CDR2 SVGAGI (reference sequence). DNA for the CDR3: TGTGCCAGCAGTTGGTCACAAAACACAGATACGCAGTATTTT. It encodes CASSWSQNTDTQYF.

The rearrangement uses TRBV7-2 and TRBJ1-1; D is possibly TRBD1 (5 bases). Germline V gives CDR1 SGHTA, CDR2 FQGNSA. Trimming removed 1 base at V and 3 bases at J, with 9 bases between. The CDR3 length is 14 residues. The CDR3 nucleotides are TGTGCCAGCAGCTTAGTGGGGACCCACACTGAAGCTTTCTTT. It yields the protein CASSLVGTHTEAFF.

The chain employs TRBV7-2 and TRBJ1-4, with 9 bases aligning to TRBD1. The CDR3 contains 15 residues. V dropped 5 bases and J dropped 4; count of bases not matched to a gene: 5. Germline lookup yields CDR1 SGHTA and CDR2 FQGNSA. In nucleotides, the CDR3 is TGTGCCAGCAGCCCCAGGACAGGGGTTAATGAAAAACTGTTTTTT. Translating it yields CASSPRTGVNEKLFF.

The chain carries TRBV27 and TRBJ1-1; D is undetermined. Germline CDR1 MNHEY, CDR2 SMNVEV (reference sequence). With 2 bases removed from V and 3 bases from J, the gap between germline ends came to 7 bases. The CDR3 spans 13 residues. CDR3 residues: CASSLVGDTEAFF. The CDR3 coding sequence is TGTGCCAGCAGTTTAGTAGGAGACACTGAAGCTTTCTTT.

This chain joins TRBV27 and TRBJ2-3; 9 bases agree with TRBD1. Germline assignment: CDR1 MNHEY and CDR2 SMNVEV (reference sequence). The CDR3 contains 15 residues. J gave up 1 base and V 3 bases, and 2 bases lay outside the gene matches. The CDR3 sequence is CASSFRTGGTDTQYF. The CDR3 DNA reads TGTGCCAGCAGTTTTAGGACAGGGGGCACAGATACGCAGTATTTT.